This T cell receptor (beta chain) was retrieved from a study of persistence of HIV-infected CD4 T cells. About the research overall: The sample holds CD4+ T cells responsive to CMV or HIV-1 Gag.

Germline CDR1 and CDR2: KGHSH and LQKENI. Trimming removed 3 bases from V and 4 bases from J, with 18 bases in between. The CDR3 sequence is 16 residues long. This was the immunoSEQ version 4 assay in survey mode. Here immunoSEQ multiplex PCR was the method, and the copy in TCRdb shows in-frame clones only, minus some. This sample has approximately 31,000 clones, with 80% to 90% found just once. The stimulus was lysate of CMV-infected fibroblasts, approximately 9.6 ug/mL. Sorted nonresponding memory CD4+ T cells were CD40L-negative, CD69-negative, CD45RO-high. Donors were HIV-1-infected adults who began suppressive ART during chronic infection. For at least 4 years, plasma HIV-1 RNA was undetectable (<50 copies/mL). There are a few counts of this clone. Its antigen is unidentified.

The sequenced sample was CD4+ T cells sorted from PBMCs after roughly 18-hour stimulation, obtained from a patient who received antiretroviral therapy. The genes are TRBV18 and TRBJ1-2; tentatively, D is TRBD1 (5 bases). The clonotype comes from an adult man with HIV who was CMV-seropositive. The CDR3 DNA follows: TGTGCCAGCTCACCGGAGGCAGGGTCAGTTTTCTATGGCTACACCTTC. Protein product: CASSPEAGSVFYGYTF.